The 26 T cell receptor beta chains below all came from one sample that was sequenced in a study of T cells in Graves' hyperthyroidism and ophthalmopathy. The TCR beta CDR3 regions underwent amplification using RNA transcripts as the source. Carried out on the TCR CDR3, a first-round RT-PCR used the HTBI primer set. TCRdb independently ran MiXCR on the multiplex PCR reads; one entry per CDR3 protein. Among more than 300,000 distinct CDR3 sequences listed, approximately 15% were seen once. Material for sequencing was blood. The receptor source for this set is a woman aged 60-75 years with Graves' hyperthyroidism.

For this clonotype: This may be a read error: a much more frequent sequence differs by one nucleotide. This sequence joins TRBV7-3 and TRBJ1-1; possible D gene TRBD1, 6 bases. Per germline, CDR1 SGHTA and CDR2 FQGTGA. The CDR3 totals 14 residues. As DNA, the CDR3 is TGTGCCAGCAGGCGCGACAGGAGAAACACTGAAGCTCTCTTT. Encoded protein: CASRRDRRNTEALF.

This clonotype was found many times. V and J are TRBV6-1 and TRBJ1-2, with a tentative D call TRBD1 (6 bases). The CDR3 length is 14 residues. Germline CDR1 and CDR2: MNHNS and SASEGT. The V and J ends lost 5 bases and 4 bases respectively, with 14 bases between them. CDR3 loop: CASSYQGGGYGYTF. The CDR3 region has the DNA TGTGCCAGCAGTTATCAGGGAGGGGGCTATGGCTACACCTTC.

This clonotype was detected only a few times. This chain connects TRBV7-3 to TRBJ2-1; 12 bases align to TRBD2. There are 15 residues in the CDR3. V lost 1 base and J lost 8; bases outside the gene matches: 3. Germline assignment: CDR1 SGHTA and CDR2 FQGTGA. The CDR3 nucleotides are TGTGCCAGCAGCTTAAGACTAGCGGGAGCCGATGAGCAGTTCTTC. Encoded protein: CASSLRLAGADEQFF. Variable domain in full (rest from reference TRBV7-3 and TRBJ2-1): GAGVSQTPSNKVTEKGKYVELRCDPISGHTALYWYRQSLGQGPEFLIYFQGTGAADDSGLPNDRFFAVRPEGSVSTLKIQRTERGDSAVYLCASSLRLAGADEQFFGPGTRLTVL.

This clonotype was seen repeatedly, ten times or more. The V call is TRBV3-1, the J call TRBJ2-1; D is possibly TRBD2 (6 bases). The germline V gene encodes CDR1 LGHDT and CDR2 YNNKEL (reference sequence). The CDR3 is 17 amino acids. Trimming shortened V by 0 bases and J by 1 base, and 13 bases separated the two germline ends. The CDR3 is CASSQEAAGGSYNEQFF. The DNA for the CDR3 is TGTGCCAGCAGCCAAGAGGCAGCCGGAGGGTCCTACAATGAGCAGTTCTTC.

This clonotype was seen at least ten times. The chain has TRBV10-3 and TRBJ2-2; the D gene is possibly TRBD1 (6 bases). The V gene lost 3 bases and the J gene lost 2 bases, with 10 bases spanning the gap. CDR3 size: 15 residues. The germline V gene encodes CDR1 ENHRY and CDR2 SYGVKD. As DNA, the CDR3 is TGTGCCATCAGTGAAATGGACAGTAACACCGGGGAGCTGTTTTTT. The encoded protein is CAISEMDSNTGELFF.

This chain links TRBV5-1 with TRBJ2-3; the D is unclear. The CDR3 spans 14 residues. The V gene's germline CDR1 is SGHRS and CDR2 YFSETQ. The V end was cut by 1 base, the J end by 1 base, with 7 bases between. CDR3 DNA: TGCGCCAGCAGCTTGACAGAGGGCACAGATACGCAGTATTTT. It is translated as CASSLTEGTDTQYF.

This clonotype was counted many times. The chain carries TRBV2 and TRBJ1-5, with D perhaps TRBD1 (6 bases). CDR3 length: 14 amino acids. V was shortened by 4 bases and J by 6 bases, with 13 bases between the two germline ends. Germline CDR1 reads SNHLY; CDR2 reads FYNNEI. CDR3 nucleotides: TGTGCCAGCAGTGCTACAGGGCGGGCTCAGCCCCAGCATTTT. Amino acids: CASSATGRAQPQHF.

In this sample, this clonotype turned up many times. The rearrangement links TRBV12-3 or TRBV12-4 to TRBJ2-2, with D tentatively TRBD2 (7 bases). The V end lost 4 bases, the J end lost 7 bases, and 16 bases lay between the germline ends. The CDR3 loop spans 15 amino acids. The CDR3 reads CASSSYGGRSGELFF. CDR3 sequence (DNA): TGTGCCAGCAGTTCATACGGGGGGCGGAGCGGGGAGCTGTTTTTT.

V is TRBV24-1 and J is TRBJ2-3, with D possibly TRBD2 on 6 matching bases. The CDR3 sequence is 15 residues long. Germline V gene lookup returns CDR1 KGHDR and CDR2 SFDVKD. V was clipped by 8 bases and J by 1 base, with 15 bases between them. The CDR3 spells CATTSGSLGTDTQYF. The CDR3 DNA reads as TGTGCCACCACGTCCGGGAGTTTGGGCACAGATACGCAGTATTTT.

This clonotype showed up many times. Here the CDR3 DNA reads TGCGCCAGCAGCGGGGGACAGGACCAAGAGACCCAGTACTTC. Translating gives CASSGGQDQETQYF. The rearrangement links TRBV5-1 to TRBJ2-5; the match to TRBD1 covers 8 bases. With 4 bases clipped from V and 0 bases from J, the junction kept 2 bases outside the gene matches. The CDR3 consists of 14 residues. Germline CDR1 is SGHRS and CDR2 is YFSETQ.

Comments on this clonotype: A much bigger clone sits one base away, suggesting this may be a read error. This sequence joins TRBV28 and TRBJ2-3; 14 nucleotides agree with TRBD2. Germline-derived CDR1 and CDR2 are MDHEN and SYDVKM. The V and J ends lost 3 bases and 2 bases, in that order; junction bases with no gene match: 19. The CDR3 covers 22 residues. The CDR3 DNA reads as TGTGCCAGCAGTTTCCCCGTGATGGCGGGACTAGCGGGAGACCCTTTCACAGATACGCAGTATTTT. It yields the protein CASSFPVMAGLAGDPFTDTQYF. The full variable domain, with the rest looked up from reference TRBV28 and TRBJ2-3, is DVKVTQSSRYLVKRTGEKVFLECVQDMDHENMFWYRQDPGLGLRLIYFSYDVKMKEKGDIPEGYSVSREKKERFSLILESASTNQTSMYLCASSFPVMAGLAGDPFTDTQYFGPGTRLTVL.

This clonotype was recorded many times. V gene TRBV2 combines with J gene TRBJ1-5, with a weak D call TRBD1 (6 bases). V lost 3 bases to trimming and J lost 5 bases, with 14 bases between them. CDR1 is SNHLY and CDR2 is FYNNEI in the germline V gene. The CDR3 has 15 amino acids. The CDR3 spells CASSEERGTHQPQHF. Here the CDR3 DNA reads TGTGCCAGCAGTGAGGAGAGGGGGACCCATCAGCCCCAGCATTTT.

The CDR3 DNA reads TGTGCCAGTAGGAGGATAGAGAACACTGAAGCTTTCTTT. This gives the protein CASRRIENTEAFF. The chain links TRBV19 to TRBJ1-1, with D unclear. This CDR3 is 13 amino acids long. V dropped 6 bases and J dropped 1 base, with 9 bases sitting between them. CDR1 and CDR2 from the germline V gene are LNHDA and SQIVND (reference sequence).

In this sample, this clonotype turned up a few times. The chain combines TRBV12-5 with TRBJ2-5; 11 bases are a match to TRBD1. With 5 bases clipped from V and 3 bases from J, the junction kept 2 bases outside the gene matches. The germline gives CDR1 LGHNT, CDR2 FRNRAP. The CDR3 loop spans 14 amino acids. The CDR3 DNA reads TGTGCTAGTGGTACGGGACAGGGGGAAGAGACCCAGTACTTC. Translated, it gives CASGTGQGEETQYF.

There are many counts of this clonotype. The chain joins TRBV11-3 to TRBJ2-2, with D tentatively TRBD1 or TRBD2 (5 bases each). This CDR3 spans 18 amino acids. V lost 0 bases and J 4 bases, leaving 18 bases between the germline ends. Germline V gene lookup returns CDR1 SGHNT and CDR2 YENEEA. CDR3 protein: CASSLDQGGTRSTGELFF. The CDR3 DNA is TGTGCCAGCAGCTTAGACCAGGGCGGCACTAGATCCACCGGGGAGCTGTTTTTT.

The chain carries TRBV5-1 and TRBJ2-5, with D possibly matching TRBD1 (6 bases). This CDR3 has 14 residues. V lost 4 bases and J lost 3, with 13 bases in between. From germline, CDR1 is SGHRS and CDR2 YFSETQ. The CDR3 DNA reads TGCGCCAGCAGCCCCGGACAGCCGAAAGAGACCCAGTACTTC. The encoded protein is CASSPGQPKETQYF.

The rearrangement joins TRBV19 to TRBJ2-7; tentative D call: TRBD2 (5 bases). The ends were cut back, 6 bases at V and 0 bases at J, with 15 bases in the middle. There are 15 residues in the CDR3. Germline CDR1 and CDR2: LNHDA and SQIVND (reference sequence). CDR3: CASSPRRSFSYEQYF. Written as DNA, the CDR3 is TGTGCCAGTAGCCCTAGGAGGTCGTTCTCCTACGAGCAGTACTTC. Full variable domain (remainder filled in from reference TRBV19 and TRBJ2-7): DGGITQSPKYLFRKEGQNVTLSCEQNLNHDAMYWYRQDPGQGLRLIYYSQIVNDFQKGDIAEGYSVSREKKESFPLTVTSAQKNPTAFYLCASSPRRSFSYEQYFGPGTRLTVT.

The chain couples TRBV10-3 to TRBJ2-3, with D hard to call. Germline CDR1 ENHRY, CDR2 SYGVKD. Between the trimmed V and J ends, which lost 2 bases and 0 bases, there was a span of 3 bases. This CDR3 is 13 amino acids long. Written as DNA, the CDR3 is TGTGCCATCAGTGAGCCCAGCACAGATACGCAGTATTTT. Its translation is CAISEPSTDTQYF.

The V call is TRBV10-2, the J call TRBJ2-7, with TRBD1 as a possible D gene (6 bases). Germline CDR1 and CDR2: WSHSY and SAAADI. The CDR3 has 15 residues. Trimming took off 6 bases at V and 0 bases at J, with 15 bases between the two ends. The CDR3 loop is CASRRYRDPSYEQYF. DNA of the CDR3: TGCGCCAGCAGGCGATACAGGGACCCCTCCTACGAGCAGTACTTC.

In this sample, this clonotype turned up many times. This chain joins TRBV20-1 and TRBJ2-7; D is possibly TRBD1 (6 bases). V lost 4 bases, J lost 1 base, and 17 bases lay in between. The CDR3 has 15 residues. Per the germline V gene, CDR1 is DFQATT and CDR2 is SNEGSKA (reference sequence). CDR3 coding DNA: TGCAGTGCTATTTCAGGGGTCAGCGGTTCCTACGAGCAGTACTTC. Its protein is CSAISGVSGSYEQYF.

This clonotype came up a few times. As DNA, the CDR3 is TGCAGTGCGAGACATGGGATCCGCTCTGGGGCCAACGTCCTGACTTTC. Protein sequence: CSARHGIRSGANVLTF. This chain links TRBV20-1 with TRBJ2-6; D uncertain. Trimming stripped 6 bases from V and 0 bases from J, with 15 bases between. The CDR3 loop spans 16 amino acids. In germline, CDR1 is DFQATT, CDR2 SNEGSKA (reference sequence).

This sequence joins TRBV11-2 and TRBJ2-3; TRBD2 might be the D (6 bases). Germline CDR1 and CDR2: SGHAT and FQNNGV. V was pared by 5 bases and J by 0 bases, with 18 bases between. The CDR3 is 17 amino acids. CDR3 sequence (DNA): TGTGCCAGCAGCGCCTTAGGACTATCCGGTAGCACAGATACGCAGTATTTT. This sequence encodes CASSALGLSGSTDTQYF.

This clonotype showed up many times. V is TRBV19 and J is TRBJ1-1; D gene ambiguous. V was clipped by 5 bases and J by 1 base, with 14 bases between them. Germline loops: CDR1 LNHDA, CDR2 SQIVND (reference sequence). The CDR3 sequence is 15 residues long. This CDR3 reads CASSRPYSGNTEAFF. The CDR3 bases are TGTGCCAGTAGTCGACCCTATTCGGGGAACACTGAAGCTTTCTTT.

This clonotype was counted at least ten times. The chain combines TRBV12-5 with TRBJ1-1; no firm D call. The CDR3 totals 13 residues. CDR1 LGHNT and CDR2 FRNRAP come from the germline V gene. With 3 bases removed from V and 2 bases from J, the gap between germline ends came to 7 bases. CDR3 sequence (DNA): TGTGCTAGTGGTTTTGGCGTCAACACTGAAGCTTTCTTT. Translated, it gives CASGFGVNTEAFF.

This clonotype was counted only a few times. The CDR3 spells CATSPRVQGTGNTIYF. The CDR3 nucleotides are TGTGCCACCAGCCCCCGGGTGCAAGGGACTGGAAACACCATATATTTT. This chain connects TRBV15 to TRBJ1-3, with D hard to call. V was pared by 5 bases and J by 2 bases, with 16 bases between. This CDR3 has 16 amino acids. In germline, CDR1 is LNHNV, CDR2 YYDKDF (reference sequence).

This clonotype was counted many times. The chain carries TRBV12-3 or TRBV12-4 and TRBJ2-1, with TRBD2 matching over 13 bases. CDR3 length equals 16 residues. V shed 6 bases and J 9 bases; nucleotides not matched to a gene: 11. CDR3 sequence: CASRRLAGGPRGEQFF. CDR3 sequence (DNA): TGTGCCAGCAGACGACTAGCGGGAGGACCCAGGGGTGAGCAGTTCTTC.